This TCR beta chain was profiled in a study of identical twins. MiXCR was run by TCRdb on the 5' RACE reads, yielding one entry per CDR3 protein. The sample contains about 1.7 million distinct CDR3 sequences, around 29% of which appear only once. Trimming stripped 1 base from V and 13 bases from J, with 17 bases between. CDR1 and CDR2 (germline): SGHRS, YFSETQ. CDR3 length: 13 amino acids. Sequencing was performed on cord blood. This receptor was taken from a newborn girl in good health. The chain uses TRBV5-1 and TRBJ2-5; D uncertain. CDR3: CASSLFLANDLYF. In DNA, the CDR3 is TGCGCCAGCAGCTTGTTTTTGGCAAACGACTTGTACTTC. The whole variable domain, filled in from reference TRBV5-1 and TRBJ2-5, reads KAGVTQTPRYLIKTRGQQVTLSCSPISGHRSVSWYQQTPGQGLQFLFEYFSETQRNKGNFPGRFSGRQFSNSRSEMNVSTLELGDSALYLCASSLFLANDLYFGPGTRLLVL.